This entry lists 23 T cell receptor beta chains sequenced from one sample in a study of cytomegalovirus exposure and HLA in healthy donors. Primers included in the PCR were 60 Vbeta and 13 Jbeta primers. Clones were sequenced by immunoSEQ multiplex PCR, and TCRdb holds only the in-frame ones, with some missing. This table has 170,000 or so clones, 80% to 90% appearing once. The source material was PBMCs. The receptors here all came from a man between 18 and 29 years old in good health and CMV-seronegative.

CDR3 region: CASSAEGDYGYTF. The DNA of the CDR3 is TGTGCCAGCAGCGCTGAAGGGGACTATGGCTACACCTTC. V is TRBV7-9 and J is TRBJ1-2, with D possibly matching TRBD1 (5 bases). Trimming shortened V by 5 bases and J by 3 bases, and 10 bases separated the two germline ends. Germline CDR1 and CDR2: SEHNR and FQNEAQ (reference sequence). The CDR3 extends over 13 amino acids.

This clone was seen a single time. The chain links TRBV5-6 to TRBJ1-5; 9 bases match TRBD1. The germline V gene has CDR1 SGHDT and CDR2 YYEEEE. The CDR3 runs to 17 residues. The junction had 8 bases not matched to a gene; V was cut back by 0 bases and J by 4 bases. Here the CDR3 DNA reads TGTGCCAGCAGCTTGGCGGGACAGGGAATATGGAATCAGCCCCAGCATTTT. Translation gives CASSLAGQGIWNQPQHF.

This clone came up a few times. Here the CDR3 reads CASSVVRAAEQFF. The CDR3 DNA follows: TGTGCCAGCAGCGTCGTCCGAGCCGCTGAGCAGTTCTTC. The V gene is TRBV7-9, the J gene TRBJ2-1; D uncertain. V was shortened by 5 bases and J by 9 bases, with 14 bases between the two germline ends. CDR3 size: 13 residues. Germline V gene sequence: CDR1 SEHNR, CDR2 FQNEAQ (reference sequence). The full variable domain, its missing parts supplied by reference TRBV7-9 and TRBJ2-1, is DTGVSQNPRHKITKRGQNVTFRCDPISEHNRLYWYRQTLGQGPEFLTYFQNEAQLEKSRLLSDRFSAERPKGSFSTLEIQRTEQGDSAMYLCASSVVRAAEQFFGPGTRLTVL.

V and J are TRBV29-1 and TRBJ1-2; D is perhaps TRBD1 (6 bases). The length of the CDR3 is 13 residues. Germline CDR1 is SQVTM and CDR2 is ANQGSEA. Trimming pared 7 bases from V and 0 bases from J, leaving 12 bases between. The CDR3 is CSGSTGPNYGYTF. CDR3 bases: TGCAGCGGATCGACAGGTCCTAACTATGGCTACACCTTC.

This chain connects TRBV4-1 to TRBJ2-7; TRBD2 agrees at 7 bases. Germline trimming cut 4 bases from V and 2 bases from J; bases unmatched to any gene: 8. CDR1 and CDR2 from the germline V gene are MGHRA and YSYEKL. There are 15 residues in the CDR3. The CDR3 nucleotides read TGCGCCAGCAGCCTGGGAGGGAGGGGTACCTACGAGCAGTACTTC. This translates into CASSLGGRGTYEQYF.

This clone was picked up a small number of times. V and J are TRBV5-1 and TRBJ2-3; 8 bases match TRBD2. The germline gives CDR1 SGHRS, CDR2 YFSETQ. The CDR3 sequence is 16 residues long. J lost 2 bases, V lost 4 bases, and 9 bases had no gene match. Here the CDR3 DNA reads TGCGCCAGCAGCATACGGGGGGGGGTCCCCACAGATACGCAGTATTTT. Translation gives CASSIRGGVPTDTQYF.

The chain combines TRBV4-3 with TRBJ2-7; 10 nucleotides match TRBD2. V lost 0 bases to trimming and J lost 2 bases; unmatched junction nucleotides: 16. CDR3 size: 20 residues. The germline V gene encodes CDR1 LGHNA and CDR2 YSLEER. The CDR3 bases are TGCGCCAGCAGCCAAGATCGGATGGGTCCAGCGGGAGGGCCCGCCTACGAGCAGTACTTC. It encodes CASSQDRMGPAGGPAYEQYF.

The chain uses TRBV6-6 and TRBJ1-5, with D possibly matching TRBD1 (5 bases). Germline CDR1 MNHNY, CDR2 SVGAGI (reference sequence). This CDR3 is built from 15 residues. Trimming removed 6 bases at V and 3 bases at J, with 15 bases between. Here the CDR3 DNA reads TGTGCCAGCAGAGAAAAACAGGCCCTCAATCAGCCCCAGCATTTT. It translates to CASREKQALNQPQHF.

A few counts support this clone. The chain has TRBV28 and TRBJ1-5; TRBD1 is a possible D gene (5 bases). Deletions cut 6 bases from V and 3 bases from J, with 12 bases between. There are 14 residues in the CDR3. Germline CDR1 reads MDHEN; CDR2 reads SYDVKM. DNA of the CDR3: TGTGCCAGCAGCGCAACAGGATTCAATCAGCCCCAGCATTTT. Encoded protein: CASSATGFNQPQHF.

This clone appeared once. This CDR3 is also generated by other DNA sequences in the sample. The chain is built from TRBV19 and TRBJ2-2; 9 bases match TRBD1. CDR1 and CDR2 (germline): LNHDA, SQIVND (reference sequence). The CDR3 has 14 amino acids. V shed 9 bases and J 0 bases; nucleotides not matched to a gene: 2. CDR3 nucleotides: TGTGCCAGCCGACAGGGGGCGAACACCGGGGAGCTGTTTTTT. Its translation is CASRQGANTGELFF.

The chain combines TRBV7-9 with TRBJ2-7; 8 bases fit TRBD2. Looked up from germline, CDR1 is SEHNR and CDR2 is FQNEAQ (reference sequence). The CDR3 has 14 amino acids. Germline trimming cut 4 bases from V and 6 bases from J; bases unmatched to any gene: 8. CDR3 coding DNA: TGTGCCAGCAGCTCCGTAGCGGGACGGGGCGAGCAGTACTTC. As protein: CASSSVAGRGEQYF.

This clone has more than one count but fewer than ten. The J gene is TRBJ2-2, the V gene TRBV10-3; 9 bases line up with TRBD1. V was pared by 2 bases and J by 4 bases, with 8 bases of the junction left unmatched. There are 17 residues in the CDR3. Germline V gives CDR1 ENHRY, CDR2 SYGVKD. CDR3 in amino acids: CAISELGQGSVTGELFF. The CDR3 nucleotides are TGTGCCATCAGTGAGCTCGGACAGGGGTCTGTCACCGGGGAGCTGTTTTTT.

The chain joins TRBV18 to TRBJ1-1, with 8 bases identical to TRBD1. Per the germline V gene, CDR1 is KGHSH and CDR2 is LQKENI. The junction had 5 bases not matched to a gene; V was cut back by 0 bases and J by 2 bases. This CDR3 has 16 residues. As DNA, the CDR3 is TGTGCCAGCTCACCACCCCAGCCAGGGGGCAACACTGAAGCTTTCTTT. This translates into CASSPPQPGGNTEAFF.

The chain joins TRBV5-6 to TRBJ1-5; a possible D gene is TRBD1 (5 bases). The CDR3 length is 13 residues. V shed 4 bases and J shed 9 bases, with 14 bases lying between them. Germline V gene sequence: CDR1 SGHDT, CDR2 YYEEEE. CDR3 in DNA: TGTGCCAGCAGCGGCGGGGGGGGGTGGCCCCAGCATTTT. Its protein product is CASSGGGGWPQHF.

The chain uses TRBV5-1 and TRBJ1-6; D might be TRBD1 (6 bases). Germline lookup yields CDR1 SGHRS and CDR2 YFSETQ. V dropped 0 bases and J dropped 6 bases, with 13 bases sitting between them. The CDR3 contains 16 residues. CDR3 coding DNA: TGCGCCAGCAGCTTGGTTCCAGGGGCGCGTAATTCACCCCTCCACTTT. Translated, it gives CASSLVPGARNSPLHF.

In this sample, this clone turned up once. V usage is TRBV7-2 and J usage is TRBJ2-1; D not resolved. Germline assignment: CDR1 SGHTA and CDR2 FQGNSA. Trimming shortened V by 1 base and J by 4 bases, and 5 bases separated the two germline ends. The CDR3 is made up of 13 amino acids. The CDR3 DNA is TGTGCCAGCAGCTTAGGCAGTTACAATGAGCAGTTCTTC. Protein product: CASSLGSYNEQFF.

The rearrangement uses TRBV5-4 and TRBJ1-2; the D is unclear. Germline V gene lookup returns CDR1 SGHNT and CDR2 YYREEE (reference sequence). The CDR3 contains 15 residues. The ends were cut back, 1 base at V and 8 bases at J, with 18 bases in the middle. CDR3 in amino acids: CASSLLHPGMGGYTF. The CDR3 DNA reads as TGTGCCAGCAGCTTGTTACACCCAGGAATGGGCGGCTACACCTTC.

This chain links TRBV15 with TRBJ2-1, with 7 bases identical to TRBD1. This CDR3 spans 15 amino acids. The germline CDR1 and CDR2 sequences are LNHNV and YYDKDF (reference sequence). V lost 2 bases to trimming and J lost 4 bases; unmatched junction nucleotides: 5. In DNA, the CDR3 is TGTGCCACCAGCAGACGACAGGGCCAATACAATGAGCAGTTCTTC. It specifies CATSRRQGQYNEQFF.

This chain links TRBV7-6 with TRBJ1-5, with D unresolved. The CDR3 totals 15 residues. Germline V gene data show CDR1 as SGHVS and CDR2 as FNYEAQ. The V end lost 5 bases, the J end lost 0 bases, and 11 bases lay between the germline ends. CDR3 DNA sequence: TGTGCCAGCAGCGCGGACTCCTATAGCAATCAGCCCCAGCATTTT. It yields the protein CASSADSYSNQPQHF.

The chain couples TRBV6-1 to TRBJ2-2, with D tentatively TRBD2 (6 bases). The V gene lost 8 bases and the J gene lost 6 bases, with 7 bases spanning the gap. The germline gives CDR1 MNHNS, CDR2 SASEGT. The CDR3 spans 11 residues. The CDR3 DNA sequence: TGTGCCAGCGGGGGGTCCGGGGAGCTGTTTTTT. It is translated as CASGGSGELFF.

The rearrangement links TRBV5-1 to TRBJ2-7; D possibly corresponds to TRBD1 (6 bases). CDR3 length: 13 amino acids. Germline V gene lookup returns CDR1 SGHRS and CDR2 YFSETQ. The V and J ends lost 4 bases and 7 bases respectively, with 15 bases between them. The CDR3 DNA sequence: TGCGCCAGCAGCAAACGCAGGGGCGGGGAGCAGTACTTC. As protein: CASSKRRGGEQYF. The variable domain in full, with the rest retrieved from reference TRBV5-1 and TRBJ2-7, is KAGVTQTPRYLIKTRGQQVTLSCSPISGHRSVSWYQQTPGQGLQFLFEYFSETQRNKGNFPGRFSGRQFSNSRSEMNVSTLELGDSALYLCASSKRRGGEQYFGPGTRLTVT.

Comments on this clone: Other DNA sequences from this sample encode an identical CDR3 as well. The chain recombines TRBV5-1 with TRBJ2-3; 11 positions match TRBD2. Trimming cost V 0 bases and J 0 bases; bases outside gene matches: 0. Germline loops: CDR1 SGHRS, CDR2 YFSETQ. The CDR3 spans 16 residues. CDR3 amino acids: CASSLGTSGSTDTQYF. CDR3 DNA: TGCGCCAGCAGCTTGGGGACTAGCGGGAGCACAGATACGCAGTATTTT.

This chain joins TRBV29-1 and TRBJ2-5; 8 nucleotides align to TRBD2. The CDR3 loop spans 15 amino acids. J was trimmed by 4 bases and V by 7 bases; bases with no gene match: 14. The germline CDR1 and CDR2 sequences are SQVTM and ANQGSEA. As DNA, the CDR3 is TGCAGCGGTCGGTCTGGCGGGGGGCGGGGAGAGACCCAGTACTTC. This sequence encodes CSGRSGGGRGETQYF.